The rows below give T cell receptor beta chains drawn from one sample of a study of Ad26.COV2.S vaccination and SARS-CoV-2 variants. TCRdb keeps only in-frame clones here, not all; method: immunoSEQ multiplex PCR. The top ten clones hold 1.7% of a sample with about 500,000 clones, 80% to 90% of them seen once. This sample comprised peripheral blood, obtained in a trial of Ad26.COV2.S vaccine versus placebo. The receptors were sampled from a person between 18 and 59 years old who received the Ad26.COV2.S COVID-19 vaccine or a placebo. The CDR3 runs from the conserved cysteine through the conserved F or W. A D gene is named only where the DNA matches it firmly. Size is omitted from some rows. Given values are once, few, many or a class for expanded clones.

abundance,v_gene,j_gene,d_gene,CDR3aa,CDR3nt
NA,TRBV10-1,TRBJ2-5,NA,CASSESSRLETQYF,TGCGCCAGCAGTGAGTCCTCCAGGCTTGAGACCCAGTACTTC
once,TRBV9,TRBJ2-3,TRBD1,CASSVGTGLYTQYF,TGTGCCAGCAGCGTAGGGACAGGGCTGTATACGCAGTATTTT
NA,TRBV27,TRBJ2-7,TRBD1,CASSLGSGRGQAQYF,TGTGCCAGCAGTTTGGGGTCGGGCAGGGGGCAGGCGCAGTACTTC
NA,TRBV27,TRBJ2-5,TRBD1,CASSSQDRASWTQYF,TGTGCCAGCAGTTCCCAGGACAGGGCCTCGTGGACCCAGTACTTC
NA,TRBV19,TRBJ1-5,TRBD1,CASSPRDRNQPQHF,TGTGCCAGTAGTCCCCGGGACAGGAATCAGCCCCAGCATTTT
NA,TRBV6-5,TRBJ1-2,NA,CASSYSHRNYGYTF,TGTGCCAGCAGTTACTCGCACAGAAACTATGGCTACACCTTC
NA,TRBV5-4,TRBJ2-4,TRBD1,CASSSTQGAKNIQYF,TGTGCCAGCAGCTCGACGCAGGGGGCGAAAAACATTCAGTACTTC
many,TRBV5-1,TRBJ2-7,NA,CASSLVWGDSYEQYF,TGCGCCAGCAGCTTGGTTTGGGGAGACTCCTACGAGCAGTACTTC
NA,TRBV11-1,TRBJ2-2,NA,CASSLIRSGELFF,TGTGCCAGCAGCTTGATAAGGTCCGGGGAGCTGTTTTTT
NA,TRBV9,TRBJ1-2,NA,CASRVPNYGYTF,TGTGCCAGCAGGGTACCGAACTATGGCTACACCTTC
NA,TRBV4-1,TRBJ2-5,TRBD1,CASSHNTGVRETQYF,TGCGCCAGCAGCCACAATACAGGGGTTCGGGAGACCCAGTACTTC
NA,TRBV7-8,TRBJ1-2,NA,CASSLASGRVGDYGYTF,TGTGCCAGCAGCTTAGCGAGTGGCAGGGTCGGCGACTATGGCTACACCTTC
NA,TRBV7-9,TRBJ1-3,NA,CASSLKSGAGTGNTIYF,TGTGCCAGCAGCTTAAAATCGGGCGCGGGTACCGGAAACACCATATATTTT
NA,TRBV3-1/TRBV3-2,TRBJ1-2,NA,CASSQERARPYF,TGTGCCAGCAGCCAAGAAAGGGCGCGCCCATACTTC
NA,TRBV10-3,TRBJ2-7,TRBD1,CAISERQGSYEQYF,TGTGCCATCAGTGAGCGACAGGGCTCCTACGAGCAGTACTTC
NA,TRBV7-9,TRBJ1-1,NA,CASSPGWGKEDTEAFF,TGTGCCAGCAGCCCCGGGTGGGGCAAGGAGGACACTGAAGCTTTCTTT
NA,TRBV6-5,TRBJ1-5,NA,CASIQLDQPQHF,TGTGCCAGCATTCAATTGGATCAGCCCCAGCATTTT
NA,TRBV14,TRBJ2-7,NA,CASSEERVSSYEQYF,TGTGCCAGCAGTGAGGAGAGGGTCAGCTCCTACGAGCAGTACTTC
NA,TRBV6-2/TRBV6-3,TRBJ1-2,NA,CASSYGSDHYGYTF,TGTGCCAGCAGTTACGGGTCAGACCATTATGGCTACACCTTC
NA,TRBV21-1,TRBJ1-1,NA,CASSKPDRARARDTEAFF,TGTGCCAGCAGCAAACCCGACAGGGCTAGGGCTCGCGACACTGAAGCTTTCTTT
NA,TRBV12-2,TRBJ2-3,NA,CASRLTGGARSDTQYF,TGTGCAAGTCGCTTAACGGGGGGCGCGAGGTCAGATACGCAGTATTTT
NA,TRBV4-1,TRBJ1-1,NA,CASSQGRAKLNTEAFF,TGCGCCAGCAGCCAAGGTAGGGCCAAATTGAACACTGAAGCTTTCTTT
NA,TRBV11-2,TRBJ1-1,NA,CASSGGTEAFF,TGTGCCAGCAGCGGGGGCACTGAAGCTTTCTTT
NA,TRBV9,TRBJ1-4,NA,CASSQGNEKLFF,TGTGCCAGCTCCCAGGGTAATGAAAAACTGTTTTTT
NA,TRBV6-5,TRBJ1-3,NA,CASSFTAPVSGNTIYF,TGTGCCAGCAGTTTCACAGCGCCCGTCTCTGGAAACACCATATATTTT